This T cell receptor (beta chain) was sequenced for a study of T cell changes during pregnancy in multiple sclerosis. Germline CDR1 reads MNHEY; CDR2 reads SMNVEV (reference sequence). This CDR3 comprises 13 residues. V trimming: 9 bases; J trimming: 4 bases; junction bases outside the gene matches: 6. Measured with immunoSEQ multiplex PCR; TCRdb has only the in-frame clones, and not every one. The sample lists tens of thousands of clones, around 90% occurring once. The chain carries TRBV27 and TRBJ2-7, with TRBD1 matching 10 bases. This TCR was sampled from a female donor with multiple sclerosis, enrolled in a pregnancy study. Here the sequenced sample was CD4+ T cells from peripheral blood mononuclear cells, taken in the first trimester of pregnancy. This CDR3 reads CASGDRGDYEQYF. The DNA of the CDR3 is TGTGCCAGTGGGGACAGGGGTGATTACGAGCAGTACTTC.